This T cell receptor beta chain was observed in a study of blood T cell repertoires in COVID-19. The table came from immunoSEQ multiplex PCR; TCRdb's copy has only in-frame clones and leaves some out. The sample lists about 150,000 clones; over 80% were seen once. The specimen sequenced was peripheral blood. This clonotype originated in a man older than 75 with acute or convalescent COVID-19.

CDR3 coding DNA: TGTGCCAGCAGTTTGGCGGGAATCGGTCACGAGCAGTACTTC. Amino acid sequence: CASSLAGIGHEQYF. The genes are TRBV6-5 and TRBJ2-7; the D gene is possibly TRBD2 (6 bases). V was shortened by 4 bases and J by 5 bases, with 15 bases between the two germline ends. CDR1 is MNHEY and CDR2 is SVGAGI in the germline V gene. CDR3 length: 14 amino acids.